What follows describes a single T cell receptor (beta chain). This entry is derived from a study of T cell changes during pregnancy in multiple sclerosis. Repertoires were generated with immunoSEQ multiplex PCR, while TCRdb's copy carries only in-frame clones and drops some. This table holds about 110,000 clones, about 90% found once. The germline V gene encodes CDR1 SGDLS and CDR2 YYNGEE. The CDR3 has 12 residues. Between the trimmed V and J ends, which lost 4 bases and 3 bases, there was a span of 5 bases. The chain employs TRBV9 and TRBJ1-3; D not resolved. Source: peripheral blood, taken in the third trimester of pregnancy. This clonotype was obtained from a female donor in good health, enrolled as a control in a pregnancy study. CDR3 amino acids: CASSTSGNTIYF. The DNA of the CDR3 is TGTGCCAGCAGCACGAGTGGAAACACCATATATTTT.